A selection of T cell receptor beta chains follows, all from one sample in a study of T-cell reconstitution after alpha-beta-depleted transplantation in children. Using its own MiXCR run on the PCR reads, TCRdb lists one record per CDR3 protein. The sample includes about 610,000 distinct CDR3 sequences, about 10% of them seen just once. Sequenced material: PBMCs from the stem cell graft donor, taken from the stem cell graft. The receptor source for this set is a human donor who donated a stem cell graft to a child with acute myeloid leukemia. CDR3s include the opening cysteine and the closing phenylalanine or tryptophan. Each record gives: J gene, D gene, V gene, clone size, CDR3 DNA, CDR3 protein. The D gene is left open where the match is weak. Clone size appears in some rows only: once, few, many, or a class for an expanded clone.

J: TRBJ2-7
D: -
V: TRBV20-1
size: -
DNA: TGCAGTGCCCAGGGACTGGGCCTCTACGAGCAGTACTTC
CDR3: CSAQGLGLYEQYF

J: TRBJ1-3
D: -
V: TRBV19
size: once
DNA: TGTGCCAGTAGGGGGACGGTCGGAAACACCATATATTTT
CDR3: CASRGTVGNTIYF

J: TRBJ2-1
D: -
V: TRBV4-2
size: -
DNA: TGTGCCAGCAGCCAAGAGGGGGCTGCTAATGAGCAGTTCTTC
CDR3: CASSQEGAANEQFF

J: TRBJ1-5
D: -
V: TRBV2
size: many
DNA: TGTGCCAGCAACCGGGATTCGGGCAATCAGCCCCAGCATTTT
CDR3: CASNRDSGNQPQHF

J: TRBJ2-3
D: -
V: TRBV29-1
size: -
DNA: TGCAGCGTCCGAGTGGGGGGCACAGATACGCAGTATTTT
CDR3: CSVRVGGTDTQYF

J: TRBJ2-7
D: -
V: TRBV20-1
size: -
DNA: TGCAGCACTCCACAGAGAACCCTAAGCTCCTACGAGCAGTACTTC
CDR3: CSTPQRTLSSYEQYF

J: TRBJ2-7
D: TRBD1
V: TRBV20-1
size: -
DNA: TGCAGTGCTGGGGGCCTTACCGGGACAGGGGTCTCCTACGAGCAGTACTTC
CDR3: CSAGGLTGTGVSYEQYF

J: TRBJ2-2
D: TRBD2
V: TRBV20-1
size: -
DNA: TGCAGTGCTTTATTAGCGGGAGTAAAGCCCGGGGAGCTGTTTTTT
CDR3: CSALLAGVKPGELFF

J: TRBJ2-1
D: -
V: TRBV29-1
size: -
DNA: TGCAGCGTTGAGAAGCCCGCGGTCAATGAGCAGTTCTTC
CDR3: CSVEKPAVNEQFF

J: TRBJ2-7
D: -
V: TRBV7-7
size: -
DNA: TGTGCTAGCAGCTTATGGCGGGACGGCGACCACGAGCAGTACTTC
CDR3: CASSLWRDGDHEQYF

J: TRBJ2-5
D: TRBD2
V: TRBV4-3
size: few
DNA: TGCGCCAGCAGCCAAGGACTAGCGGGAGTTTCGGCCGGGACCCAGTACTTC
CDR3: CASSQGLAGVSAGTQYF

J: TRBJ2-7
D: -
V: TRBV9
size: few
DNA: TGTGCCAGCAGCCCCGGGGACTTCCCCAACGAGCAGTACTTC
CDR3: CASSPGDFPNEQYF

J: TRBJ1-5
D: TRBD1
V: TRBV4-2
size: few
DNA: TGTGCCAGCGCTCGGACAGGGGGCGCAGATCAGCCCCAGCATTTT
CDR3: CASARTGGADQPQHF

J: TRBJ1-6
D: -
V: TRBV9
size: few
DNA: TGTGCCAGCAGCGCCATTACAGAATCACCCCTCCACTTT
CDR3: CASSAITESPLHF

J: TRBJ2-6
D: -
V: TRBV15
size: many
DNA: TGTGCCACCAGCAGAGATCGAACAGGGTATGGGGCCAACGTCCTGACTTTC
CDR3: CATSRDRTGYGANVLTF

J: TRBJ1-6
D: TRBD1
V: TRBV12-3/TRBV12-4
size: many
DNA: TGTGCCAGCAGTTTAGGGACAGGGAGAGGTTCACCCCTCCACTTT
CDR3: CASSLGTGRGSPLHF

J: TRBJ2-1
D: -
V: TRBV7-3
size: many
DNA: TGTGCCAGCAGCTTTGGCGGTTACAATGAGCAGTTCTTC
CDR3: CASSFGGYNEQFF

J: TRBJ2-7
D: TRBD1
V: TRBV6-2/TRBV6-3
size: many
DNA: TGTGCCAGCAGTTACTCGGGACAGGGGGCTGTCTACGAGCAGTACTTC
CDR3: CASSYSGQGAVYEQYF

J: TRBJ2-1
D: -
V: TRBV15
size: -
DNA: TGTGCCACCAGCAGCCCCCGACGGGACAATGAGCAGTTCTTC
CDR3: CATSSPRRDNEQFF

J: TRBJ1-6
D: -
V: TRBV20-1
size: few
DNA: TGCAGTGCGGGCAGGGGTTCACCCCTCCACTTT
CDR3: CSAGRGSPLHF

J: TRBJ2-1
D: TRBD2
V: TRBV5-1
size: many
DNA: TGCGCCAGCAGCCCTAGGACTAGCGGGAATGAGTTCTTC
CDR3: CASSPRTSGNEFF

J: TRBJ2-1
D: TRBD2
V: TRBV20-1
size: many
DNA: TGCAGTGCCTCGGACACGATGACTAGCGGGGGGTACAATGAGCAGTTCTTC
CDR3: CSASDTMTSGGYNEQFF

J: TRBJ1-4
D: -
V: TRBV18
size: -
DNA: TGTGCCAGCTCACCACCCGGGCTTGGCGAAAAACTGTTTTTT
CDR3: CASSPPGLGEKLFF

J: TRBJ2-7
D: TRBD1
V: TRBV20-1
size: many
DNA: TGCAGTGCTAGAGTCACAGGGGACCTACCTTACGAGCAGTACTTC
CDR3: CSARVTGDLPYEQYF

J: TRBJ2-7
D: -
V: TRBV6-8
size: many
DNA: TGTGCCAGCAGGGGGGGAGGTACCTACGAGCAGTACTTC
CDR3: CASRGGGTYEQYF

J: TRBJ2-6
D: -
V: TRBV29-1
size: few
DNA: TGCAGCGTTGAATTAGAATCTGAGGCCAACGTCCTGACTTTC
CDR3: CSVELESEANVLTF

J: TRBJ2-3
D: TRBD2
V: TRBV7-6
size: -
DNA: TGTGCCAGCAGCCCGATGGCCGGGACTAGCGTCCCAAGGTATTTT
CDR3: CASSPMAGTSVPRYF

J: TRBJ1-2
D: -
V: TRBV12-3/TRBV12-4
size: few
DNA: TGTGCCAGCAGTTTTCAGAGGTCCTATGGCTACACCTTC
CDR3: CASSFQRSYGYTF

J: TRBJ1-2
D: -
V: TRBV25-1
size: few
DNA: TGTGCCAGCAGTGAATCTCTGTCTCAACGGTCTAGGGGCTACACCTTC
CDR3: CASSESLSQRSRGYTF

J: TRBJ2-2
D: -
V: TRBV28
size: -
DNA: TGTGCCAGCAGTCCACTGATTCAGGGAGGGGAGCTGTTTTTT
CDR3: CASSPLIQGGELFF

J: TRBJ2-5
D: TRBD2
V: TRBV11-2
size: few
DNA: TGTGCCAGCAGCTTAGTTGGGGGGAGGGCTAGCGGGAGTTCCCAAGAGACCCAGTACTTC
CDR3: CASSLVGGRASGSSQETQYF

J: TRBJ1-1
D: -
V: TRBV20-1
size: many
DNA: TGCAGTGCTAGTCAGAACACTGAAGCTTTCTTT
CDR3: CSASQNTEAFF

J: TRBJ2-7
D: -
V: TRBV5-1
size: many
DNA: TGCGCCAGCAGCTTGGAAGGGTCGACCTACGAGCAGTACTTC
CDR3: CASSLEGSTYEQYF

J: TRBJ2-3
D: -
V: TRBV29-1
size: few
DNA: TGCAGCGTTGGCTTCCAGAGCGGGTTCACAGATACGCAGTATTTT
CDR3: CSVGFQSGFTDTQYF

J: TRBJ2-1
D: -
V: TRBV12-3/TRBV12-4
size: many
DNA: TGTGCCAGCAGTCCCTCCTCTAGCGTGGTGATAAATGAGCAGTTCTTC
CDR3: CASSPSSSVVINEQFF

J: TRBJ2-7
D: TRBD2
V: TRBV4-1
size: many
DNA: TGCGCCAGCAGCCAAGAGTGGGGGACTAGCGGAACCTACGAGCAGTACTTC
CDR3: CASSQEWGTSGTYEQYF

J: TRBJ2-3
D: TRBD2
V: TRBV10-3
size: many
DNA: TGTGCCATCAGTAAAACTAGCGGATACACAGATACGCAGTATTTT
CDR3: CAISKTSGYTDTQYF

J: TRBJ1-1
D: -
V: TRBV12-3/TRBV12-4
size: many
DNA: TGTGCCAGCAGTTCGACAGTAGCCCGTGATGGAGCTTTCTTT
CDR3: CASSSTVARDGAFF

J: TRBJ2-3
D: -
V: TRBV20-1
size: -
DNA: TGCAGTGCTAGAGGTGCCAGGGGCACAGATACGCAGTATTTT
CDR3: CSARGARGTDTQYF

J: TRBJ2-1
D: TRBD2
V: TRBV5-1
size: few
DNA: TGCGCCAGCAGCTTGGCATCGGGACTAGCGGGAAACAATGAGCAGTTCTTC
CDR3: CASSLASGLAGNNEQFF

J: TRBJ2-1
D: -
V: TRBV7-2
size: few
DNA: TGTGCCAGCAGCTTGAGTCCTGGCTCCTACAATGAGCAGTTCTTC
CDR3: CASSLSPGSYNEQFF